These 32 T cell receptor beta chains were all obtained from the same sample, sequenced in a study of blood T cell repertoires in COVID-19. Assay used: immunoSEQ multiplex PCR; TCRdb lists only in-frame clones, some missing. In the table there are 200,000 to 250,000 clones, more than 75% of which are singletons. The sequenced material came from PBMCs or T cells enriched from blood (not recorded which). The receptors originated from a man aged 30 to 39 with acute COVID-19.

About this clone: The sample holds other DNA sequences that translate to the same CDR3. This chain uses TRBV7-9 with TRBJ1-3; D remains ambiguous. V was shortened by 5 bases and J by 0 bases, with 5 bases between the two germline ends. This CDR3 has 13 amino acids. Germline V lookup: CDR1 SEHNR, CDR2 FQNEAQ (reference sequence). DNA for the CDR3: TGTGCCAGCAGCCCCTCCTCTGGAAACACCATATATTTT. Translating it yields CASSPSSGNTIYF.

The chain couples TRBV5-1 to TRBJ2-1, with TRBD2 matching over 12 bases. Germline assignment: CDR1 SGHRS and CDR2 YFSETQ. Losses at the gene ends were 4 bases for V and 2 bases for J; bases not matched to a gene: 4. CDR3 size: 16 residues. CDR3 DNA: TGCGCCAGCAGCCTAGGACTAGCGGGGACCTACAATGAGCAGTTCTTC. It codes for CASSLGLAGTYNEQFF.

The chain combines TRBV4-2 with TRBJ2-3; 12 bases match TRBD2. V lost 0 bases, J lost 7 bases, and 5 bases stayed unmatched. CDR3 size: 16 residues. Germline CDR1 is LGHNA and CDR2 is YNFKEQ. CDR3 sequence: CASSQDASGGAYTQYF. The CDR3 coding sequence is TGTGCCAGCAGCCAAGATGCTAGCGGGGGGGCGTATACGCAGTATTTT.

The sample holds one count of this clone. The V call is TRBV5-4, the J call TRBJ1-2; no clear D gene. CDR3 length: 13 amino acids. The V end lost 6 bases, the J end lost 0 bases, and 9 bases lay between the germline ends. Per the germline V gene, CDR1 is SGHNT and CDR2 is YYREEE (reference sequence). The CDR3 sequence is CASNEGANYGYTF. In DNA, the CDR3 is TGTGCCAGCAATGAGGGAGCTAACTATGGCTACACCTTC.

This clone was recorded a few times. This rearrangement joins TRBV5-1 to TRBJ2-5; 8 bases line up with TRBD1. This CDR3 contains 16 residues. The J segment lost 4 bases and the V segment lost 0 bases, leaving 8 bases of the junction unmatched. The V gene's germline CDR1 is SGHRS and CDR2 YFSETQ. CDR3 DNA: TGCGCCAGCAGCTTGGACCAGGGGGCTCAAGGAGAGACCCAGTACTTC. It codes for CASSLDQGAQGETQYF.

Only one count was recorded for this clone. The genes are TRBV2 and TRBJ2-3; D not certain. V was clipped by 7 bases and J by 0 bases, with 14 bases between them. The germline V gene encodes CDR1 SNHLY and CDR2 FYNNEI. The CDR3 is made up of 15 amino acids. The CDR3 loop is CASMSGFSSTDTQYF. The CDR3 region has the DNA TGTGCCAGCATGTCGGGTTTTTCTAGCACAGATACGCAGTATTTT.

The V and J genes are TRBV6-1 and TRBJ2-7, with 8 bases aligning to TRBD2. The CDR3 is 15 amino acids. Looked up from germline, CDR1 is MNHNS and CDR2 is SASEGT. V lost 0 bases and J lost 3; bases outside the gene matches: 4. The CDR3 reads CASSEALSGGYEQYF. The CDR3 DNA sequence: TGTGCCAGCAGTGAAGCGCTGAGCGGGGGCTACGAGCAGTACTTC.

This chain connects TRBV5-1 to TRBJ1-1; TRBD1 might be the D (5 bases). This CDR3 is built from 14 residues. Germline V gene data show CDR1 as SGHRS and CDR2 as YFSETQ. Trimming left V 4 bases short and J 1 base short, with 11 bases between. CDR3 sequence: CASSRDSSNTEAFF. The CDR3 DNA is TGCGCCAGCAGCAGAGACAGTTCGAACACTGAAGCTTTCTTT.

The table lists this clone with a count of one. The CDR3 region is CASSFGRGYTF. The DNA for the CDR3 is TGTGCCAGCAGTTTTGGTCGGGGCTACACCTTC. V usage is TRBV6-5 and J usage is TRBJ1-2, with D hard to call. The germline CDR1 and CDR2 sequences are MNHEY and SVGAGI. Trimming pared 4 bases from V and 8 bases from J, leaving 8 bases between. The CDR3 loop spans 11 amino acids.

The genes are TRBV3-1 (or the pseudogene TRBV3-2) and TRBJ1-2; D is uncertain. This CDR3 is built from 14 residues. Germline-derived CDR1 and CDR2 are LGHDT and YNNKEL (reference sequence). The V and J ends lost 2 bases and 4 bases respectively, with 11 bases between them. CDR3 sequence: CASSQWEKAYGYTF. As DNA, the CDR3 is TGTGCCAGCAGCCAATGGGAGAAGGCCTATGGCTACACCTTC.

This clone appeared once. The chain recombines TRBV7-9 with TRBJ1-1, with TRBD1 matching 7 bases. After removal of 6 bases from V and 0 bases from J, the junction contained 7 bases not matched to a gene. The CDR3 extends over 15 amino acids. CDR1 and CDR2 (germline): SEHNR, FQNEAQ (reference sequence). The CDR3 loop reads CASSIPGQMNTEAFF. In DNA form, the CDR3 reads TGTGCCAGCAGTATACCGGGACAGATGAACACTGAAGCTTTCTTT.

V usage is TRBV6-5 and J usage is TRBJ2-5, with 11 nucleotides matching TRBD2. CDR3 length: 15 amino acids. J was trimmed by 5 bases and V by 7 bases; bases with no gene match: 9. CDR1 and CDR2 (germline): MNHEY, SVGAGI. This CDR3 reads CASNLAGGAVETQYF. As DNA, the CDR3 is TGTGCCAGCAACCTAGCGGGGGGCGCAGTTGAGACCCAGTACTTC.

The rearrangement uses TRBV3-1 (or the pseudogene TRBV3-2) and TRBJ1-3, with D unresolved. The V gene lost 0 bases and the J gene lost 0 bases, with 12 bases spanning the gap. The CDR3 has 17 amino acids. The germline gives CDR1 LGHDT, CDR2 YNNKEL (reference sequence). CDR3 nucleotide sequence: TGTGCCAGCAGCCAAGAGACAACAGTTCTCTCTGGAAACACCATATATTTT. Protein: CASSQETTVLSGNTIYF.

This clone has more than one count but fewer than ten. Other DNA variants within this sample encode the same CDR3. The chain uses TRBV28 and TRBJ2-7; TRBD1 agrees at 9 bases. This CDR3 is 14 amino acids long. After removal of 5 bases from V and 2 bases from J, the junction contained 4 bases not matched to a gene. CDR1 is MDHEN and CDR2 is SYDVKM in the germline V gene. The CDR3 DNA sequence: TGTGCCAGCAGTACCGGGACAGGGACCTACGAGCAGTACTTC. Encoded protein: CASSTGTGTYEQYF.

The table lists this clone with a count of one. J is TRBJ1-2 and V is TRBV30; D is unresolved. The CDR3 has 14 residues. Germline CDR1 is GTSNPN and CDR2 is SVGIG (reference sequence). Trimming took 1 base from V and 0 from J, leaving 9 bases between them. CDR3 amino acids: CAWSARSANYGYTF. CDR3 sequence (DNA): TGTGCCTGGAGTGCCCGCTCAGCTAACTATGGCTACACCTTC.

This chain connects TRBV11-2 to TRBJ1-3; unclear D gene. The CDR3 extends over 14 amino acids. The ends were cut back, 2 bases at V and 2 bases at J, with 7 bases in the middle. Germline values: CDR1 SGHAT, CDR2 FQNNGV. CDR3 amino acids: CASSLIGAGNTIYF. The CDR3 DNA reads as TGTGCCAGCAGCTTAATCGGGGCTGGAAACACCATATATTTT.

V usage is TRBV5-1 and J usage is TRBJ2-2; maybe TRBD1 (6 bases). CDR1 is SGHRS, CDR2 YFSETQ, per germline. The CDR3 has 15 amino acids. Between the trimmed V and J ends, which lost 0 bases and 4 bases, there was a span of 10 bases. The CDR3 DNA reads as TGCGCCAGCAGCTTGGCTACAGGGAGCACCGGGGAGCTGTTTTTT. Translating it yields CASSLATGSTGELFF.

This clone was recorded only once. This chain connects TRBV20-1 to TRBJ2-7; D is uncertain. CDR1 is DFQATT and CDR2 is SNEGSKA in the germline V gene (reference sequence). V gave up 3 bases and J gave up 2 bases, with 8 bases separating them. The CDR3 totals 12 residues. CDR3 sequence reads: CSASWQAYEQYF. CDR3 nucleotides: TGCAGTGCTAGTTGGCAGGCCTACGAGCAGTACTTC.

The chain recombines TRBV7-9 with TRBJ1-2; D is unresolved. The CDR3 has 12 amino acids. Trimming stripped 1 base from V and 6 bases from J, with 6 bases between. The V gene's germline CDR1 is SEHNR and CDR2 FQNEAQ (reference sequence). CDR3 sequence (DNA): TGTGCCAGCAGCTTAGAACTTCATGGCTACACCTTC. This gives the protein CASSLELHGYTF.

Notes on this clone: The same CDR3 is also encoded by other DNA sequences in this sample. The rearrangement joins TRBV7-2 to TRBJ2-7; D is unresolved. This CDR3 is built from 12 residues. Germline values: CDR1 SGHTA, CDR2 FQGNSA. Trimming stripped 5 bases from V and 0 bases from J, with 5 bases between. The CDR3 reads CASSPSSYEQYF. CDR3 bases: TGTGCCAGCAGCCCCAGCTCCTACGAGCAGTACTTC.

This chain connects TRBV19 to TRBJ2-1; a weak D match, TRBD2 (6 bases). The CDR3 runs 13 residues. CDR1 LNHDA and CDR2 SQIVND come from the germline V gene (reference sequence). V was trimmed by 3 bases and J by 9 bases, leaving 12 bases between them. In DNA form, the CDR3 reads TGTGCCAGTAGTATGAGGAGGGAGGCTGAGCAGTTCTTC. Translating gives CASSMRREAEQFF.

This clone was found once. The CDR3 loop is CASSRDRLSLNEKLFF. DNA of the CDR3: TGTGCCAGCAGCCGGGACAGGCTCTCTCTTAATGAAAAACTGTTTTTT. J is TRBJ1-4 and V is TRBV27, with 8 bases identical to TRBD1. This CDR3 is 16 amino acids long. Germline-derived CDR1 and CDR2 are MNHEY and SMNVEV (reference sequence). V was pared by 6 bases and J by 4 bases, with 10 bases of the junction left unmatched.

V gene TRBV5-6 combines with J gene TRBJ2-3; 10 nucleotides agree with TRBD1. The CDR3 has 14 residues. Germline lookup yields CDR1 SGHDT and CDR2 YYEEEE. J lost 4 bases, V lost 2 bases, and 1 base had no gene match. This chain's CDR3 is CASSFGQGADTQYF. The DNA of the CDR3 is TGTGCCAGCAGCTTTGGACAGGGGGCAGATACGCAGTATTTT.

The chain couples TRBV27 to TRBJ1-2; the D is unclear. Per the germline V gene, CDR1 is MNHEY and CDR2 is SMNVEV (reference sequence). This CDR3 contains 14 residues. V lost 0 bases, J lost 2 bases, and 7 bases lay in between. The CDR3 region is CASSLSTVNYGYTF. CDR3 DNA sequence: TGTGCCAGCAGTTTATCCACAGTGAACTATGGCTACACCTTC.

The chain recombines TRBV3-1 (or the pseudogene TRBV3-2) with TRBJ2-1; TRBD1 matches at 8 bases. The germline CDR1 and CDR2 sequences are LGHDT and YNNKEL (reference sequence). Trimming cost V 4 bases and J 8 bases; bases outside gene matches: 10. The CDR3 spans 15 residues. This CDR3 reads CASSPRGTGTHEQFF. The CDR3 region has the DNA TGTGCCAGCAGCCCTCGAGGGACAGGCACACATGAGCAGTTCTTC.

This clone was seen once. The chain has TRBV6-2 or TRBV6-3 and TRBJ1-5; tentative D call: TRBD1 (5 bases). The CDR3 sequence is 14 residues long. Deletions cut 6 bases from V and 2 bases from J, with 11 bases between. The germline V gene has CDR1 MNHEY and CDR2 SVGEGT. The CDR3: CASSQQARNQPQHF. The CDR3 region has the DNA TGTGCCAGCAGCCAACAGGCGCGCAATCAGCCCCAGCATTTT.

V gene TRBV29-1 combines with J gene TRBJ2-4, with 9 positions matching TRBD2. Germline assignment: CDR1 SQVTM and CDR2 ANQGSEA. The CDR3 is 12 amino acids. After removal of 6 bases from V and 10 bases from J, the junction contained 7 bases not matched to a gene. Here the CDR3 reads CSVVAGAGIQYF. The DNA of the CDR3 is TGCAGCGTGGTAGCGGGGGCGGGGATTCAGTACTTC.

The gene calls are TRBV18 and TRBJ2-7; TRBD1 matches at 9 bases. Per the germline V gene, CDR1 is KGHSH and CDR2 is LQKENI. Germline trimming cut 3 bases from V and 1 base from J; bases unmatched to any gene: 7. CDR3 length equals 16 residues. The CDR3 coding sequence is TGTGCCAGCTCACCCCGCCCGGGACAGGGTTCCTACGAGCAGTACTTC. Its translation: CASSPRPGQGSYEQYF.

This clone was picked up a small number of times. The rearrangement joins TRBV5-4 to TRBJ2-4; tentative D call: TRBD1 (6 bases). The CDR3 runs 14 residues. V lost 4 bases and J 6 bases, leaving 14 bases between the germline ends. Germline CDR1 and CDR2: SGHNT and YYREEE (reference sequence). The CDR3 spells CASSQQGGGNIQYF. CDR3 coding DNA: TGTGCCAGCAGCCAACAGGGTGGGGGAAACATTCAGTACTTC.

The chain joins TRBV19 to TRBJ2-3; D ambiguous. CDR1 is LNHDA, CDR2 SQIVND, per germline (reference sequence). This CDR3 is built from 11 residues. Trimming cost V 4 bases and J 4 bases, with 3 bases left between them. The CDR3, as DNA: TGTGCCAGTAGTACGGCAGATACGCAGTATTTT. Encoded protein: CASSTADTQYF.

This chain joins TRBV28 and TRBJ1-2, with TRBD1 as a possible D gene (6 bases). V was clipped by 8 bases and J by 4 bases, with 8 bases between them. Germline V CDR1 and CDR2: MDHEN, SYDVKM. The CDR3 is 11 residues long. The CDR3: CASWTVYGYTF. CDR3 nucleotide sequence: TGTGCCAGCTGGACAGTCTATGGCTACACCTTC.

The chain is built from TRBV3-1 (or the pseudogene TRBV3-2) and TRBJ2-7; D might be TRBD2 (6 bases). Germline-derived CDR1 and CDR2 are LGHDT and YNNKEL (reference sequence). CDR3 length: 14 amino acids. V dropped 5 bases and J dropped 3 bases, with 14 bases sitting between them. Here the CDR3 reads CASSGEGRFYEQYF. CDR3 DNA: TGTGCCAGCAGCGGTGAGGGGAGGTTCTACGAGCAGTACTTC.